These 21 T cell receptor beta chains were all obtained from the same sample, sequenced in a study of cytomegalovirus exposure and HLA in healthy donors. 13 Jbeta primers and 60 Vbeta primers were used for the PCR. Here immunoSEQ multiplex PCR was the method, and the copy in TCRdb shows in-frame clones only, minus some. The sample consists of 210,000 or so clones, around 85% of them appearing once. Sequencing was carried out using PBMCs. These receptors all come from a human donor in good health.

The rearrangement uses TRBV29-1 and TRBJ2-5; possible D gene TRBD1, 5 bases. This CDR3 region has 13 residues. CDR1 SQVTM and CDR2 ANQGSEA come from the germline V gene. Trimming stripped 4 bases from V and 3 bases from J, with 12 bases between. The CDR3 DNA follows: TGCAGCGTTGCCGGACGACAGAAAGAGACCCAGTACTTC. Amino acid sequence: CSVAGRQKETQYF.

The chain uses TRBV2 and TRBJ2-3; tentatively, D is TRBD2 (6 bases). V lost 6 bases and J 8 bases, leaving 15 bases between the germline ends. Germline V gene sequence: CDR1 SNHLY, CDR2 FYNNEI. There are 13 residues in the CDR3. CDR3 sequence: CASRGLRIRTQYF. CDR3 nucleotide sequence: TGTGCCAGCAGGGGACTGCGGATACGTACGCAGTATTTT.

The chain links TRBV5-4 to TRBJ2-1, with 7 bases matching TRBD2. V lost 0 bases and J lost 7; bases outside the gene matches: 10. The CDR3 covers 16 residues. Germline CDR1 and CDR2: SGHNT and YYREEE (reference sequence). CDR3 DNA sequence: TGTGCCAGCAGCTTGGAGGTGGCGGGAGTATGGAATGAGCAGTTCTTC. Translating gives CASSLEVAGVWNEQFF.

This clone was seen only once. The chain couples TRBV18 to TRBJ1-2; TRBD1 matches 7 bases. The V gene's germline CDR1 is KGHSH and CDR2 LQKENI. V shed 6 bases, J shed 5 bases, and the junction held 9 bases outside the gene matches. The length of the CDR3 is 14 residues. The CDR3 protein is CASSPGGQIYGYTF. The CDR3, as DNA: TGTGCCAGCTCCCCTGGGGGACAGATTTATGGCTACACCTTC.

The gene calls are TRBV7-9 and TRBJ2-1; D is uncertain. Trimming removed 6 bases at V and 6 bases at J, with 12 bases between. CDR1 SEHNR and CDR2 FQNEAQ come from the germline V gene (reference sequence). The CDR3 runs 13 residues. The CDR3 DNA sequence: TGTGCCAGCAGGCCCGGGTTCCTCAATGAGCAGTTCTTC. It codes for CASRPGFLNEQFF.

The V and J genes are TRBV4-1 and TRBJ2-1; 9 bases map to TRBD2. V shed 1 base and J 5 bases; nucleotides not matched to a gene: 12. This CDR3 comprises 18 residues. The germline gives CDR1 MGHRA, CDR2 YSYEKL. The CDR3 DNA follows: TGCGCCAGCAGCCAAGGACTGGCGGGAGGGCGGGCAAACAATGAGCAGTTCTTC. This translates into CASSQGLAGGRANNEQFF.

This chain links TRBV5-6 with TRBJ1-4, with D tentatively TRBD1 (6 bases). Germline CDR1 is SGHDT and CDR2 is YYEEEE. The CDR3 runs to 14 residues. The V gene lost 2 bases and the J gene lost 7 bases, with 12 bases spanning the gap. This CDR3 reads CASSLEPGVEKLFF. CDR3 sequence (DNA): TGTGCCAGCAGCTTAGAGCCAGGGGTTGAAAAACTGTTTTTT.

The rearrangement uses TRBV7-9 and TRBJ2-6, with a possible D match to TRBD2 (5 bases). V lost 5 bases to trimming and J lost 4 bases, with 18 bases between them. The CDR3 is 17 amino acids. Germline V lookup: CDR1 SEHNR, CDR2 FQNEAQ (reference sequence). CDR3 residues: CASSVPLGVSGANVLTF. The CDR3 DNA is TGTGCCAGCAGCGTCCCACTCGGGGTTTCCGGGGCCAACGTCCTGACTTTC.

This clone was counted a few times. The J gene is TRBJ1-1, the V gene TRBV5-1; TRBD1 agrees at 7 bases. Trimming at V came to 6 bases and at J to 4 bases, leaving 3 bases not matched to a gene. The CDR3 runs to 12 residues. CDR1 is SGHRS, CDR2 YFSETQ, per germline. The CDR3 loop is CASTAGGTEAFF. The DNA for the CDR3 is TGCGCCAGCACCGCAGGGGGCACTGAAGCTTTCTTT.

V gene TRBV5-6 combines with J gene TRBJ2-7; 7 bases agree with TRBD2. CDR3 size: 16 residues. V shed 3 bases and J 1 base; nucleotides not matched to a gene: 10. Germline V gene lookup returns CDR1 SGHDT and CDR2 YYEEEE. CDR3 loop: CASSSAGVAGSYEQYF. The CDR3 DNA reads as TGTGCCAGCAGCTCAGCTGGGGTAGCGGGTTCCTACGAGCAGTACTTC.

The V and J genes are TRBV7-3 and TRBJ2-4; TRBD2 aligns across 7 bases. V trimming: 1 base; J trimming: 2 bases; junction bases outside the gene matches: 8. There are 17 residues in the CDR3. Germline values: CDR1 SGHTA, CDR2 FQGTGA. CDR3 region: CASSLNPAGISKNIQYF. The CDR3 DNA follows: TGTGCCAGCAGCTTAAACCCAGCGGGAATCTCCAAAAACATTCAGTACTTC. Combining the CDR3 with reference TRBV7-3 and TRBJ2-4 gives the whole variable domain GAGVSQTPSNKVTEKGKYVELRCDPISGHTALYWYRQSLGQGPEFLIYFQGTGAADDSGLPNDRFFAVRPEGSVSTLKIQRTERGDSAVYLCASSLNPAGISKNIQYFGAGTRLSVL.

This chain's CDR3 is CASSIQGHEAFF. CDR3 coding DNA: TGCGCCAGCAGCATACAGGGGCATGAAGCTTTCTTT. This rearrangement joins TRBV5-1 to TRBJ1-1; 7 bases match TRBD1. Per germline, CDR1 SGHRS and CDR2 YFSETQ. The trim removed 4 bases at V and 7 bases at J, leaving 4 bases unmatched. CDR3 size: 12 residues.

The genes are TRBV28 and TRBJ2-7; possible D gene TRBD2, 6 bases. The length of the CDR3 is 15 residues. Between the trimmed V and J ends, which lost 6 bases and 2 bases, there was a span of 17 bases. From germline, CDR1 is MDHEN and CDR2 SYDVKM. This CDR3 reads CASSRTWDSAYEQYF. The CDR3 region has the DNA TGTGCCAGCAGCCGCACTTGGGACTCCGCCTACGAGCAGTACTTC.

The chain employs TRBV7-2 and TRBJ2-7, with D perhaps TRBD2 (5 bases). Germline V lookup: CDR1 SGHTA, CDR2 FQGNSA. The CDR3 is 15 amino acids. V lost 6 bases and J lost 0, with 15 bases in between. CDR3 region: CASSPISVTSYEQYF. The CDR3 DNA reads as TGTGCCAGCAGTCCCATTAGCGTGACCTCCTACGAGCAGTACTTC.

In nucleotides, the CDR3 is TGTGCCAGCAGACAATCGGAGAGCTATGGCTACACCTTC. This translates into CASRQSESYGYTF. This chain connects TRBV28 to TRBJ1-2; D call uncertain. The germline V gene has CDR1 MDHEN and CDR2 SYDVKM. This CDR3 region has 13 residues. V was trimmed by 6 bases and J by 4 bases, leaving 12 bases between them.

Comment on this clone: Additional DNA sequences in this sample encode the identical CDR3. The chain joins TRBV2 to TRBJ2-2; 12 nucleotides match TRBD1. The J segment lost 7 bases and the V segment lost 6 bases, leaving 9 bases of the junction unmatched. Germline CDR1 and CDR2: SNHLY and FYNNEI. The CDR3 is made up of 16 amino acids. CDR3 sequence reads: CASSTGTGGRNGELFF. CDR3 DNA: TGTGCCAGCAGCACCGGGACAGGGGGCCGTAACGGGGAGCTGTTTTTT.

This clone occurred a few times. The CDR3 spells CASSPPGLAGRREQFF. In nucleotides, the CDR3 is TGTGCCAGCAGTCCCCCGGGACTAGCGGGACGGCGGGAGCAGTTCTTC. V is TRBV27 and J is TRBJ2-1; TRBD2 matches 13 bases. V gave up 5 bases and J gave up 10 bases; unmatched junction bases: 11. The V gene's germline CDR1 is MNHEY and CDR2 SMNVEV (reference sequence). The CDR3 is made up of 16 amino acids.

In nucleotides, the CDR3 is TGTGCCAGCAGCTTAGAGGGCAGGGAAACTGAAGCTTTCTTT. Its translation is CASSLEGRETEAFF. The chain combines TRBV7-8 with TRBJ1-1; possibly TRBD1 for D (5 bases). V lost 1 base and J 5 bases, leaving 11 bases between the germline ends. Germline CDR1 is SGHVS and CDR2 is FQNEAQ. The CDR3 is made up of 14 amino acids.

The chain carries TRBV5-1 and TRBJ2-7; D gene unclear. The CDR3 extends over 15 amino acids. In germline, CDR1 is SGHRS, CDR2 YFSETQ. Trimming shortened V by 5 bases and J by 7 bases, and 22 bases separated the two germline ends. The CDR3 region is CASSSKPIPSSEQYF. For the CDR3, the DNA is TGCGCCAGCAGTTCCAAGCCCATCCCTTCTTCGGAGCAGTACTTC.

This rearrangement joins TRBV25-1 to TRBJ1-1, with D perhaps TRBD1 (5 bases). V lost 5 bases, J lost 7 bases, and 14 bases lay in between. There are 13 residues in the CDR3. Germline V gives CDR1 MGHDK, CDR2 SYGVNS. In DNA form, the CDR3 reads TGTGCCAGCAGTACTCAGGGTGGGCATGAAGCTTTCTTT. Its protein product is CASSTQGGHEAFF.

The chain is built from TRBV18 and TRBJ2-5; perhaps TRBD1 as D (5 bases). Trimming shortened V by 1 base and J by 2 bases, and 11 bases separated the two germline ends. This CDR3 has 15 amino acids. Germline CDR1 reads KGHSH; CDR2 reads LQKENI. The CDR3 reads CASSPRVTVQETQYF. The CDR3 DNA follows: TGTGCCAGCTCACCACGGGTGACAGTACAAGAGACCCAGTACTTC.